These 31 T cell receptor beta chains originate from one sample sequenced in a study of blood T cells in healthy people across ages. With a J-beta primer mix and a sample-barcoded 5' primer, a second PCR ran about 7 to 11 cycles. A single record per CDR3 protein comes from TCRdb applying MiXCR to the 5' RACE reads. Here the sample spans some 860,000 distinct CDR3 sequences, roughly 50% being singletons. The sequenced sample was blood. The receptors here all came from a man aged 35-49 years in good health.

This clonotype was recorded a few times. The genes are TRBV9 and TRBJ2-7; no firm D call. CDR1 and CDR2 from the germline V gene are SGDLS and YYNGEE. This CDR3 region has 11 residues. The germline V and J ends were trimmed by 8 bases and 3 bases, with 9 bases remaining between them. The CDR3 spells CARLKDYEQYF. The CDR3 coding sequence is TGTGCCAGGTTAAAGGACTACGAGCAGTACTTC.

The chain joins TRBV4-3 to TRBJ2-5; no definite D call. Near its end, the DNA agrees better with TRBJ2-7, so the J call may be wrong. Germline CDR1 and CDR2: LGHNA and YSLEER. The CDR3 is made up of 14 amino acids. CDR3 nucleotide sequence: TGCGCCAGCAGCCAAGTCGTTGGCAGGTACGAGCAGTACTTC. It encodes CASSQVVGRYEQYF.

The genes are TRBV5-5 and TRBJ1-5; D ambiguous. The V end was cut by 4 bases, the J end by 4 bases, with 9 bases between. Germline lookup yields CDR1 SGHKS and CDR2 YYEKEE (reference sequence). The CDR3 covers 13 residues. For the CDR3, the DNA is TGTGCCAGCAGCCCGGAAAGGAATCAGCCCCAGCATTTT. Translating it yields CASSPERNQPQHF. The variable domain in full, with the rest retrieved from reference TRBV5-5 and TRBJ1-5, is DAGVTQSPTHLIKTRGQQVTLRCSPISGHKSVSWYQQVLGQGPQFIFQYYEKEERGRGNFPDRFSARQFPNYSSELNVNALLLGDSALYLCASSPERNQPQHFGDGTRLSIL.

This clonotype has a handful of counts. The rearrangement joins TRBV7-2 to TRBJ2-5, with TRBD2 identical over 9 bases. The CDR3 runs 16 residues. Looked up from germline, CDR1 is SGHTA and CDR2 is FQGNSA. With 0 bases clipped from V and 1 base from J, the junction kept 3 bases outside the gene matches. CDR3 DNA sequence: TGTGCCAGCAGCTTAGCGGCGGGAGGGACCCAAGAGACCCAGTACTTC. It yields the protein CASSLAAGGTQETQYF.

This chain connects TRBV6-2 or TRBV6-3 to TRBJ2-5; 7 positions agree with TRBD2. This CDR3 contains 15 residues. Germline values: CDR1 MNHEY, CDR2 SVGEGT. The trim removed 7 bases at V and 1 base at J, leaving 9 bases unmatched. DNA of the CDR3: TGTGCCAGCAAGGGACGGACTAGATTCCAAGAGACCCAGTACTTC. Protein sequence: CASKGRTRFQETQYF.

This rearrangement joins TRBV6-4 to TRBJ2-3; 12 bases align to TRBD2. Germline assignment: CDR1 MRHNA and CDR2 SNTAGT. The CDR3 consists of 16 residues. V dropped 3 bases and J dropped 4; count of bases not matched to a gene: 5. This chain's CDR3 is CASSEGPSGGADTQYF. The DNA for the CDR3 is TGTGCCAGCAGTGAGGGTCCTAGCGGGGGGGCAGATACGCAGTATTTT.

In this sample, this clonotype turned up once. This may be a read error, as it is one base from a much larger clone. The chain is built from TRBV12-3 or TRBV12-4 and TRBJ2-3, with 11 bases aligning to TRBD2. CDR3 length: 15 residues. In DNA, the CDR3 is TGTGCCAGCAGTCTAGCGGGAGGCCACACAGATACGCAGTGTTTT. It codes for CASSLAGGHTDTQCF.

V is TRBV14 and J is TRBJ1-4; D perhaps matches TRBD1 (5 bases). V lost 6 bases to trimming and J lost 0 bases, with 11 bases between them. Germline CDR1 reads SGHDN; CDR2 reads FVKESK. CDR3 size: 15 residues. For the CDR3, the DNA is TGTGCCAGCAGTTTATGGGGGGCAACTAATGAAAAACTGTTTTTT. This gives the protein CASSLWGATNEKLFF.

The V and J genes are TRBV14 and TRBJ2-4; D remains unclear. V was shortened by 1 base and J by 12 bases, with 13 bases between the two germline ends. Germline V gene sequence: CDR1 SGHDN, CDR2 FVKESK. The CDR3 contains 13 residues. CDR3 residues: CASSQVALSSQYF. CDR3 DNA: TGTGCCAGCAGCCAAGTTGCACTTTCGTCTCAGTACTTC. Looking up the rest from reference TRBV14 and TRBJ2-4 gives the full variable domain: EAGVTQFPSHSVIEKGQTVTLRCDPISGHDNLYWYRRVMGKEIKFLLHFVKESKQDESGMPNNRFLAERTGGTYSTLKVQPAELEDSGVYFCASSQVALSSQYFGAGTRLSVL.

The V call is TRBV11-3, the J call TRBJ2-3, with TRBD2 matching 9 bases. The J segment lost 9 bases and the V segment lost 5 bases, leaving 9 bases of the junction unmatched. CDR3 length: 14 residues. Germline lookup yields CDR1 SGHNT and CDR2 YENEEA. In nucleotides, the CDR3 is TGTGCCAGCAGCACCGGACTAGCGAGCTCGACGCAGTATTTT. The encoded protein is CASSTGLASSTQYF.

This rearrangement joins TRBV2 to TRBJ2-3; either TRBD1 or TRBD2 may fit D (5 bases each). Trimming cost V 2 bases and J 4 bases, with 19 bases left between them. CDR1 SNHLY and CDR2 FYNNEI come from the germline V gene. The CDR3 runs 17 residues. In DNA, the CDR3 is TGTGCCAGCAGTGAAAGCCGGCTTACGGGACGTCCAGATACGCAGTATTTT. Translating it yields CASSESRLTGRPDTQYF.

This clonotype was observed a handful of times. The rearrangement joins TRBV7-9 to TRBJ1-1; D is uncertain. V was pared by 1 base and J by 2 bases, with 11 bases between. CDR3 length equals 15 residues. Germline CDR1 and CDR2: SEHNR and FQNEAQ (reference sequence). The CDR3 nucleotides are TGTGCCAGCAGCTTAGGTGGGGTGGGTAACACTGAAGCTTTCTTT. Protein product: CASSLGGVGNTEAFF.

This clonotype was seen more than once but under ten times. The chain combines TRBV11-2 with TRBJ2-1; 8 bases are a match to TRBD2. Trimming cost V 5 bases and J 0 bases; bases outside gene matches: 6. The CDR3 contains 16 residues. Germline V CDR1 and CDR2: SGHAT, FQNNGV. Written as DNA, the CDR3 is TGTGCCAGCAGCACAGTCGGACTAGCCTCCTACAATGAGCAGTTCTTC. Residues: CASSTVGLASYNEQFF. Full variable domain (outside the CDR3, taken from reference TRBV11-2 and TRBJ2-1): EAGVAQSPRYKIIEKRQSVAFWCNPISGHATLYWYQQILGQGPKLLIQFQNNGVVDDSQLPKDRFSAERLKGVDSTLKIQPAKLEDSAVYLCASSTVGLASYNEQFFGPGTRLTVL.

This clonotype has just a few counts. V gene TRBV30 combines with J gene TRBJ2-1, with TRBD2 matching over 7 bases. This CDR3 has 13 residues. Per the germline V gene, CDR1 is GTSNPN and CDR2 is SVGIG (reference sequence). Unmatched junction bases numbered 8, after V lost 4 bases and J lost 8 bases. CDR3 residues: CAWIWGGVDEQFF. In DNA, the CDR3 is TGTGCCTGGATTTGGGGGGGGGTGGATGAGCAGTTCTTC.

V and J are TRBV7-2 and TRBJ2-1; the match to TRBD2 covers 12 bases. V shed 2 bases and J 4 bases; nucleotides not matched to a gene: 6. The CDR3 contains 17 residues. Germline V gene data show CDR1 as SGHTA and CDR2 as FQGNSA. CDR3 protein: CASSLRGGLAGYNEQFF. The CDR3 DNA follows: TGTGCCAGCAGCTTAAGAGGCGGACTAGCGGGGTACAATGAGCAGTTCTTC.

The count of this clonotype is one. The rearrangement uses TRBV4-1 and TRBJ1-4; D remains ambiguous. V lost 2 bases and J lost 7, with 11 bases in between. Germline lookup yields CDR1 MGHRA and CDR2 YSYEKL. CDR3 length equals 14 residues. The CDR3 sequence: CASSQTGFREKLFF. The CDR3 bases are TGCGCCAGCAGCCAAACGGGTTTTCGTGAAAAACTGTTTTTT.

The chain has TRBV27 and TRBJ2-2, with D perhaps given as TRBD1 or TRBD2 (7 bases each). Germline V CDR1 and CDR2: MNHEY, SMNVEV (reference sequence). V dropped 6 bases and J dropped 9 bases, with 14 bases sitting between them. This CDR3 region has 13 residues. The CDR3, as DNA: TGTGCCAGCAGCCAGGGGGGGGCTTGGGAGCTGTTTTTT. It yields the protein CASSQGGAWELFF.

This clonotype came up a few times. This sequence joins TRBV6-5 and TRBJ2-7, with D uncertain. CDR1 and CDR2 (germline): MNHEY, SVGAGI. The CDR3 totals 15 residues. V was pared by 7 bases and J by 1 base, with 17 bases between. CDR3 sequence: CASTPTWRRSYEQYF. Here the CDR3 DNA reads TGTGCCAGCACCCCTACTTGGAGACGGTCCTACGAGCAGTACTTC.

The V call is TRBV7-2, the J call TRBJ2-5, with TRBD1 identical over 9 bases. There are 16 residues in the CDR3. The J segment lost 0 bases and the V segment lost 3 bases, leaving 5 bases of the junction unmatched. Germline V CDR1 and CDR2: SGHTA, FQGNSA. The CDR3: CASSFGQGMYQETQYF. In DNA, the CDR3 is TGTGCCAGCAGCTTCGGACAGGGGATGTACCAAGAGACCCAGTACTTC.

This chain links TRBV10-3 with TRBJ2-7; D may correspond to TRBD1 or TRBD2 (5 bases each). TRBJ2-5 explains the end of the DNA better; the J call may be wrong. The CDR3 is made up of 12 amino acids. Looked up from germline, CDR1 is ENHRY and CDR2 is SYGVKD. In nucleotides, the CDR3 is TGTGCCGCCGGGGACGGTCTGAAGACCCAGTACTTC. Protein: CAAGDGLKTQYF.

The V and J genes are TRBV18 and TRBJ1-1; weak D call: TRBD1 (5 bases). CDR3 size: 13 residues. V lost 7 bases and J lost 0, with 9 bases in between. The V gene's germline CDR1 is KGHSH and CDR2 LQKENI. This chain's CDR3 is CASLDNMNTEAFF. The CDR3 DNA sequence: TGTGCCAGCTTGGACAATATGAACACTGAAGCTTTCTTT.

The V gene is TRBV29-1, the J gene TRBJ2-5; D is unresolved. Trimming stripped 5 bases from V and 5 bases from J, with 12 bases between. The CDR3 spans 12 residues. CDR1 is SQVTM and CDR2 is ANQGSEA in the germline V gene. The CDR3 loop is CSVSVIGETQYF. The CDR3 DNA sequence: TGCAGCGTTTCGGTCATCGGGGAGACCCAGTACTTC.

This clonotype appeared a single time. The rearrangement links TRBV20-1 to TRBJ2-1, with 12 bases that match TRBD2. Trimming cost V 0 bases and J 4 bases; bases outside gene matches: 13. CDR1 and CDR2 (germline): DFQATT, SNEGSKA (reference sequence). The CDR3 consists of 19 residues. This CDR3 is CSARDSTSGSGVLYNEQFF. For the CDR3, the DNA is TGCAGTGCTAGAGATTCGACTAGCGGGAGCGGGGTTTTATACAATGAGCAGTTCTTC.

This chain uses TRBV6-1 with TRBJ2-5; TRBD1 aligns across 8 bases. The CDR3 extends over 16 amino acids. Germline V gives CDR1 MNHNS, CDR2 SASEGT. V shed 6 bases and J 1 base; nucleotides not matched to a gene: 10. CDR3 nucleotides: TGTGCCAGCAGACCCAGACAGGGGATGGGCCAAGAGACCCAGTACTTC. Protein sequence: CASRPRQGMGQETQYF.

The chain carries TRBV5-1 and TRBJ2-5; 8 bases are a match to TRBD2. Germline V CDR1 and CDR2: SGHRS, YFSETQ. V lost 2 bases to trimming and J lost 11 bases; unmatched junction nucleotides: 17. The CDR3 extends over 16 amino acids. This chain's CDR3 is CASSLAGTRVVGEQYF. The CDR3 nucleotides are TGCGCCAGCAGCTTAGCCGGGACTAGAGTGGTCGGTGAGCAGTACTTC.

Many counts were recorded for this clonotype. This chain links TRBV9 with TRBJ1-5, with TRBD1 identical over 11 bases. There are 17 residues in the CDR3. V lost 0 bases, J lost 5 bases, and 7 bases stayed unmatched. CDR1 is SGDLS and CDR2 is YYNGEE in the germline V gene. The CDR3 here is CASSVERTGGEDQPQHF. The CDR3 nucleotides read TGTGCCAGCAGCGTAGAGCGGACAGGGGGCGAGGATCAGCCCCAGCATTTT.

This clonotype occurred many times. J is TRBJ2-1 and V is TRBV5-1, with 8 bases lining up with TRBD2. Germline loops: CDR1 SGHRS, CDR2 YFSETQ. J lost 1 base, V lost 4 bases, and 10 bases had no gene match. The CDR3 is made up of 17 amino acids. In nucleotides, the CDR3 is TGCGCCAGCAGCGCAGGACTAGCCGCCCGATCCTACAATGAGCAGTTCTTC. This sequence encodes CASSAGLAARSYNEQFF. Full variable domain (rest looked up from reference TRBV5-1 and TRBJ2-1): KAGVTQTPRYLIKTRGQQVTLSCSPISGHRSVSWYQQTPGQGLQFLFEYFSETQRNKGNFPGRFSGRQFSNSRSEMNVSTLELGDSALYLCASSAGLAARSYNEQFFGPGTRLTVL.

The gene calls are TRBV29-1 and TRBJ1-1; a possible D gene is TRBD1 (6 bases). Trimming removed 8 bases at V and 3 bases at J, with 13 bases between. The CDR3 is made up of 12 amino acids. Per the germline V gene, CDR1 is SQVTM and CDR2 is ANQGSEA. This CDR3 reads CSSRQADTEAFF. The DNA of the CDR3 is TGCAGCTCAAGACAGGCGGACACTGAAGCTTTCTTT. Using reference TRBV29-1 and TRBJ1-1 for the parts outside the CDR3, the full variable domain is SAVISQKPSRDICQRGTSLTIQCQVDSQVTMMFWYRQQPGQSLTLIATANQGSEATYESGFVIDKFPISRPNLTFSTLTVSNMSPEDSSIYLCSSRQADTEAFFGQGTRLTVV.

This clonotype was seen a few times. In nucleotides, the CDR3 is TGCAGCGTTGACAGGGGTGGAAAGACCCAGTACTTC. It is translated as CSVDRGGKTQYF. The chain recombines TRBV29-1 with TRBJ2-5; possibly TRBD1 for D (6 bases). The CDR3 spans 12 residues. The V gene lost 3 bases and the J gene lost 6 bases, with 11 bases spanning the gap. The germline gives CDR1 SQVTM, CDR2 ANQGSEA.

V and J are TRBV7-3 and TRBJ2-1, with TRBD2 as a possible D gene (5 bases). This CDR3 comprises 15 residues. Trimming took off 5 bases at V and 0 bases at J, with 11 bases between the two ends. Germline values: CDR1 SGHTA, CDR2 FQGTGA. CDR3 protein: CASSTGRGSYNEQFF. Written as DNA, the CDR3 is TGTGCCAGCAGCACGGGGAGAGGCTCCTACAATGAGCAGTTCTTC.

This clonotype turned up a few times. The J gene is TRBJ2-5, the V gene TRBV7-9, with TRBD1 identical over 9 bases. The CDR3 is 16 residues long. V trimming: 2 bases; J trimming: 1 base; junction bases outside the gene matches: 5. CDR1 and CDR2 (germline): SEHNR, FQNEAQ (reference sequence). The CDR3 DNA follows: TGTGCCAGCAGCTTACCCGGACAGGGGACCCAAGAGACCCAGTACTTC. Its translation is CASSLPGQGTQETQYF.